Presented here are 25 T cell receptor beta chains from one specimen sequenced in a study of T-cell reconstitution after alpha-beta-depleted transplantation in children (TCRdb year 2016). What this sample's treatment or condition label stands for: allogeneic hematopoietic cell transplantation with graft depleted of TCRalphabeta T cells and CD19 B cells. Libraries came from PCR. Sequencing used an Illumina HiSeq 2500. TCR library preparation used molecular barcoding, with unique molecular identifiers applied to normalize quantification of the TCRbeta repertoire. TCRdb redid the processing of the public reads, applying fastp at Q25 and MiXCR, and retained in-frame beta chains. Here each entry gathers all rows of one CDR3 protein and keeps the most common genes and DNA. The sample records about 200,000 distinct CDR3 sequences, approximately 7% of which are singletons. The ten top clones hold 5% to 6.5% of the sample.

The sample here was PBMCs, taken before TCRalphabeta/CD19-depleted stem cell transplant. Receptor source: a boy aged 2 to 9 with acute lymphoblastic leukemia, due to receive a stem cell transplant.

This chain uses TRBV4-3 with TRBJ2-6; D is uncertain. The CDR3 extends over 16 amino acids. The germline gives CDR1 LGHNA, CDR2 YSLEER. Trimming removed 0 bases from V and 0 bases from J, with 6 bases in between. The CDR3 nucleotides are TGCGCCAGCAGCCAAGATCTGACCTCTGGGGCCAACGTCCTGACTTTC. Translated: CASSQDLTSGANVLTF.

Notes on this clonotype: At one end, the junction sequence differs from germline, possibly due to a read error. CDR3 residues: CTSCFGGSWGGGLNTEAFF. CDR3 DNA: TGTACCAGCTGTTTTGGTGGGAGTTGGGGGGGCGGGTTGAACACTGAAGCTTTCTTT. The chain has TRBV3-1 and TRBJ1-1; D possibly corresponds to TRBD1 (6 bases). The germline gives CDR1 LGHDT, CDR2 YNNKEL (reference sequence). The CDR3 runs to 19 residues. The variable domain in full, with the rest retrieved from reference TRBV3-1 and TRBJ1-1, is DTAVSQTPKYLVTQMGNDKSIKCEQNLGHDTMYWYKQDSKKFLKIMFSYNNKELIINETVPNRFSPKSPDKAHLNLHINSLELGDSAVYFCTSCFGGSWGGGLNTEAFFGQGTRLTVV.

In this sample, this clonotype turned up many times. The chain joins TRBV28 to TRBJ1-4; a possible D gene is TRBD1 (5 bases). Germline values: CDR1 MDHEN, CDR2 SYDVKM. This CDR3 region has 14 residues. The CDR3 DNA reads TGTGCGGGGGGGGACTCGGCAACTAATGAAAAACTGTTTTTT. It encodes CAGGDSATNEKLFF.

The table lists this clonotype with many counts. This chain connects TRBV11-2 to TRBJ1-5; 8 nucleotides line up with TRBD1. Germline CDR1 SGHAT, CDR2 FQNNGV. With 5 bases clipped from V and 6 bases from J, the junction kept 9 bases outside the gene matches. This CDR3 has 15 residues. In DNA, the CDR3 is TGTGCCAGCAGCGATACAGGGGGGGAGGGTCAGCCCCAGCATTTT. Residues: CASSDTGGEGQPQHF.

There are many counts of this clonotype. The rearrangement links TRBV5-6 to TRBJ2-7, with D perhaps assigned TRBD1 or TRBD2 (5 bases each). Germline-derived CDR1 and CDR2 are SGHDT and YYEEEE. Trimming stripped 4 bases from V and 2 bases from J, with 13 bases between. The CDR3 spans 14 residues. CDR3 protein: CASSKSLGAYEQYF. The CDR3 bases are TGTGCCAGCAGCAAATCCCTGGGGGCCTACGAGCAGTACTTC.

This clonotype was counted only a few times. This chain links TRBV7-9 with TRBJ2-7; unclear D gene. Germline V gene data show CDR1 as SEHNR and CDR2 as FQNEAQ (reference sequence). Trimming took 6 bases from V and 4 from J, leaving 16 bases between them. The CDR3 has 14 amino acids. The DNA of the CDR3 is TGTGCCAGCAGAGGTAGCATCCCCCCGTACGAGCAGTACTTC. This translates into CASRGSIPPYEQYF.

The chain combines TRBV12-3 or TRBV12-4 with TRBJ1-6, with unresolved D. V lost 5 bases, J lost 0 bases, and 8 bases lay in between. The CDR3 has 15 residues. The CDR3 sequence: CASSQTSSYNSPLHF. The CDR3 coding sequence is TGTGCCAGCAGTCAGACGAGCTCCTATAATTCACCCCTCCACTTT.

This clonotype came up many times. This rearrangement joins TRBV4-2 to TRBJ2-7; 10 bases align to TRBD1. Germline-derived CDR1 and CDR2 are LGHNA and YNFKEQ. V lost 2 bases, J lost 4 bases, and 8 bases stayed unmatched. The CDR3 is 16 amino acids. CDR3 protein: CASSQLFGTGVYEQYF. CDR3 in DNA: TGTGCCAGCAGCCAACTTTTCGGGACAGGGGTGTACGAGCAGTACTTC.

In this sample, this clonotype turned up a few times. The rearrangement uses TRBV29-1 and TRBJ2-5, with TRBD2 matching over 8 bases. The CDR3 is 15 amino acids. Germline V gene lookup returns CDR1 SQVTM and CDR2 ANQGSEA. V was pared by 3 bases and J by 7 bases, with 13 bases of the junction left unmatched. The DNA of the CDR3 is TGCAGCGTTGACTGGGGTAGCGGGGTCTTGGGGACCCAGTACTTC. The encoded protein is CSVDWGSGVLGTQYF.

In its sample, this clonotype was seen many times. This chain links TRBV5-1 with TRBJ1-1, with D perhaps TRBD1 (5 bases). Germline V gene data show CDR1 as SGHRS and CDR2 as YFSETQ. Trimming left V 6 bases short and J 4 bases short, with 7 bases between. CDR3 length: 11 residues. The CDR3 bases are TGCGCCAGCATAAGGGGCACTGAAGCTTTCTTT. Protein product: CASIRGTEAFF.

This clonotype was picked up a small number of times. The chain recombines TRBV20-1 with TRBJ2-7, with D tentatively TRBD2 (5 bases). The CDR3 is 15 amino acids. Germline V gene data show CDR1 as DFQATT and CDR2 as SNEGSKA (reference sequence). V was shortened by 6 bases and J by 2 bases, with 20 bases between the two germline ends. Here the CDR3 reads CSAPSSGMGAYEQYF. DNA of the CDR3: TGCAGTGCGCCCAGTTCGGGGATGGGCGCCTACGAGCAGTACTTC.

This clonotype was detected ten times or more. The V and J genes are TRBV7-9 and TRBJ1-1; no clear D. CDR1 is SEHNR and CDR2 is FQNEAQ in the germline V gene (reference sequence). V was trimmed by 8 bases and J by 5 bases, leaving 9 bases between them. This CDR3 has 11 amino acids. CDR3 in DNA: TGTGCCAGCGGGTTTCGGACTGAAGCTTTCTTT. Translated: CASGFRTEAFF.

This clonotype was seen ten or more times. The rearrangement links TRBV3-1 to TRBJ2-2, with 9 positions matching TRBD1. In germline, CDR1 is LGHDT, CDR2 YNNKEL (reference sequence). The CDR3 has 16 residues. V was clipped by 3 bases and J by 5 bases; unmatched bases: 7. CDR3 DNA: TGTGCCAGCAGCCATCACAGGGGGCAAGGGACCGGGGAGCTGTTTTTT. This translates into CASSHHRGQGTGELFF.

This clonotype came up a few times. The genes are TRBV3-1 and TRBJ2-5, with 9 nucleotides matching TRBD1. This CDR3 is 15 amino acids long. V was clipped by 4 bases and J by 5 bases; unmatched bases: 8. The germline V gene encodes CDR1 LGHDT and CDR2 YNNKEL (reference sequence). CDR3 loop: CASSLRGQGRETQYF. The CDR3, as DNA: TGTGCCAGCAGCCTCCGTGGACAGGGGAGGGAGACCCAGTACTTC.

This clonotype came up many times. The CDR3 DNA follows: TGCGCCAGCAGCCAAGAACCCGGGACTAGGGAATACTTC. Its protein product is CASSQEPGTREYF. The chain has TRBV4-3 and TRBJ2-7, with 8 positions matching TRBD2. Germline CDR1 reads LGHNA; CDR2 reads YSLEER. The length of the CDR3 is 13 residues. The V gene end was trimmed by 0 bases and the J gene end by 13 bases; junction bases not matched to a gene: 8.

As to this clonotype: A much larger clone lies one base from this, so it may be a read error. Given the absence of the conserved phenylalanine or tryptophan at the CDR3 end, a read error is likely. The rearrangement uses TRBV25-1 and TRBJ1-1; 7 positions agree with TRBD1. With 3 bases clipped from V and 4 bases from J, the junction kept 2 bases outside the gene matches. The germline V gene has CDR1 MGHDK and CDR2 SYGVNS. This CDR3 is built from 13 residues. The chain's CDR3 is CASSDPGGTEAFY. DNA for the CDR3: TGTGCCAGCAGTGATCCAGGGGGCACTGAAGCTTTCTAT.

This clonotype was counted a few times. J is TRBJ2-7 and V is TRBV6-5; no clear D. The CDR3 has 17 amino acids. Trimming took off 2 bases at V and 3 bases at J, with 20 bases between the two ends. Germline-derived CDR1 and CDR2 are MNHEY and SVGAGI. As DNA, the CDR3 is TGTGCCAGCAGTTACGTTGTAGGATTGGCAAACCACTACGAGCAGTACTTC. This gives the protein CASSYVVGLANHYEQYF.

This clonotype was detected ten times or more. The CDR3 region has the DNA TGTGCCAGCAGCTTAGTAAAAGAATACAATGAGCAGTTCTTC. Translated: CASSLVKEYNEQFF. This chain connects TRBV7-9 to TRBJ2-1, with no clear D. Deletions cut 1 base from V and 4 bases from J, with 8 bases between. In germline, CDR1 is SEHNR, CDR2 FQNEAQ (reference sequence). The CDR3 sequence is 14 residues long.

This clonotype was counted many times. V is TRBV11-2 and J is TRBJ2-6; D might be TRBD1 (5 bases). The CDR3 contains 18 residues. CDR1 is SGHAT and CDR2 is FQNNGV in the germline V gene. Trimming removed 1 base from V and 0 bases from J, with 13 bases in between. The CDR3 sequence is CASSLGKGSYSGANVLTF. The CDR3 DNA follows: TGTGCCAGCAGCTTAGGAAAGGGGTCCTACTCTGGGGCCAACGTCCTGACTTTC.

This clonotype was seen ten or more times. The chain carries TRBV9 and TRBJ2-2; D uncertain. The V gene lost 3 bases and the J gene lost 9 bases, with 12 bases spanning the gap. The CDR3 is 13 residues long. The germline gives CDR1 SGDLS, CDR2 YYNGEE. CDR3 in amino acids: CASSDALVRELFF. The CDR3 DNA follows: TGTGCCAGCAGCGACGCTCTGGTTCGGGAGCTGTTTTTT.

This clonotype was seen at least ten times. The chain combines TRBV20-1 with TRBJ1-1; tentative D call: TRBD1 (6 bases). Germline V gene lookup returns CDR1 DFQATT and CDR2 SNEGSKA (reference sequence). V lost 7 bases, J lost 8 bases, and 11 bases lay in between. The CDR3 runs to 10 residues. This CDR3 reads CSVPDREAFF. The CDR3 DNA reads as TGCAGTGTTCCCGACAGGGAAGCTTTCTTT.

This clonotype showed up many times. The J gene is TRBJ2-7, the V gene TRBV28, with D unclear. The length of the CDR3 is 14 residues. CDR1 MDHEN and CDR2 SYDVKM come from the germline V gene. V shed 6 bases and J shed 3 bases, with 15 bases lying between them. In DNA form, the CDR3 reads TGTGCCAGCAGAGTCGGCTTTTGGAGCTACGAGCAGTACTTC. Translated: CASRVGFWSYEQYF.

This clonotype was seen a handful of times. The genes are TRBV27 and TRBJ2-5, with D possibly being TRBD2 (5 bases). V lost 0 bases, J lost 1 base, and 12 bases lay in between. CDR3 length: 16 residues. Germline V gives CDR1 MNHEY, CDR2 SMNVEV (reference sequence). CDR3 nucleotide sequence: TGTGCCAGCAGTTTATCGCGTGACTACCGCCAAGAGACCCAGTACTTC. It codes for CASSLSRDYRQETQYF.

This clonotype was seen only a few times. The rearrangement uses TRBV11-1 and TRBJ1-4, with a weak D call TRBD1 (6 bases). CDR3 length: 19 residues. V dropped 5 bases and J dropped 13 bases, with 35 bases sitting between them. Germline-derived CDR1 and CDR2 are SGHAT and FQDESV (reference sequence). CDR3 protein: CASSLVTMRSTRTSGALFF. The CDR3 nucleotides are TGTGCCAGCAGCCTCGTGACTATGCGATCGACTAGGACTTCGGGGGCACTGTTTTTT.

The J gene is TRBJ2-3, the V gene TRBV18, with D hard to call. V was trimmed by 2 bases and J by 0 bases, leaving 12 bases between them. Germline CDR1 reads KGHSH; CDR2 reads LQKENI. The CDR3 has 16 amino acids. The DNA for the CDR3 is TGTGCCAGCTCACCAAGGTTGAGAGGTAGCACAGATACGCAGTATTTT. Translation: CASSPRLRGSTDTQYF.